Listed here are 17 T cell receptor beta chains from one sample, sequenced in a study of blood T cells in healthy people across ages. A second PCR of roughly 7 to 11 cycles used a sample-barcoded 5' primer and a J-beta primer mix. TCRdb ran MiXCR on the 5' RACE reads and lists one entry per CDR3 protein. The sample includes roughly 800,000 distinct CDR3 sequences, 20% to 25% of them seen just once. These data are also associated with another study on T cells of mothers and their children.

Input material: blood. These receptor sequences come from a boy between 10 and 17 years old in good health.

This clonotype was counted only a few times. The genes are TRBV11-2 and TRBJ2-3; either TRBD1 or TRBD2 may supply D (5 bases each). The CDR3 spans 14 residues. Trimming took off 3 bases at V and 2 bases at J, with 9 bases between the two ends. Germline V CDR1 and CDR2: SGHAT, FQNNGV. The CDR3 protein is CASSLDGTTDTQYF. The CDR3 region has the DNA TGTGCCAGCAGCTTGGATGGGACCACAGATACGCAGTATTTT.

Regarding this clonotype: Sequence at one end of the junction differs from germline and may be a read error. The CDR3 DNA reads TGTGCTAGCAGCCCACCCGGGACAGGGGAGCGCGGCTATGGCTACACCTTC. Translated, it gives CASSPPGTGERGYGYTF. The V call is TRBV7-7, the J call TRBJ1-2, with TRBD1 matching over 10 bases. The CDR3 contains 17 residues. Germline lookup yields CDR1 SSHAT and CDR2 FNYEAQ (reference sequence).

This clonotype was detected only a few times. This chain connects TRBV14 to TRBJ1-1; D gene uncertain. The CDR3 runs 13 residues. Trimming pared 4 bases from V and 1 base from J, leaving 7 bases between. Germline lookup yields CDR1 SGHDN and CDR2 FVKESK. CDR3 protein: CASSPPQNTEAFF. CDR3 DNA sequence: TGTGCCAGCAGCCCCCCCCAGAACACTGAAGCTTTCTTT. Complete variable domain (other parts from reference TRBV14 and TRBJ1-1): EAGVTQFPSHSVIEKGQTVTLRCDPISGHDNLYWYRRVMGKEIKFLLHFVKESKQDESGMPNNRFLAERTGGTYSTLKVQPAELEDSGVYFCASSPPQNTEAFFGQGTRLTVV.

The genes are TRBV7-8 and TRBJ2-3, with a possible D match to TRBD1 (6 bases). The V end lost 0 bases, the J end lost 3 bases, and 13 bases lay between the germline ends. The CDR3 runs 16 residues. CDR1 and CDR2 (germline): SGHVS, FQNEAQ. For the CDR3, the DNA is TGTGCCAGCAGCTTAGCGCCCAGGGGTGGGACAGATACGCAGTATTTT. It translates to CASSLAPRGGTDTQYF. The whole variable domain, remainder taken from reference TRBV7-8 and TRBJ2-3, is GAGVSQSPRYKVAKRGQDVALRCDPISGHVSLFWYQQALGQGPEFLTYFQNEAQLDKSGLPSDRFFAERPEGSVSTLKIQRTQQEDSAVYLCASSLAPRGGTDTQYFGPGTRLTVL.

This clonotype has more than one count but fewer than ten. V and J are TRBV12-3 or TRBV12-4 and TRBJ1-2; tentative D call: TRBD1 (6 bases). V lost 4 bases to trimming and J lost 8 bases, with 14 bases between them. The CDR3 covers 13 residues. CDR3 residues: CASSSWDTEGYTF. CDR3 in DNA: TGTGCCAGCAGTTCATGGGACACGGAGGGCTACACCTTC.

The chain uses TRBV7-9 and TRBJ1-6; 8 bases fit TRBD1. Germline assignment: CDR1 SEHNR and CDR2 FQNEAQ (reference sequence). There are 14 residues in the CDR3. Losses at the gene ends were 4 bases for V and 5 bases for J; bases not matched to a gene: 1. The CDR3, as DNA: TGTGCCAGCAGCTCGGGACAGGATAATTCACCCCTCCACTTT. As protein: CASSSGQDNSPLHF.

CDR3 loop: CSVVYLTETQYF. The CDR3 nucleotides read TGCAGCGTTGTGTACCTGACAGAGACCCAGTACTTC. The V gene is TRBV29-1, the J gene TRBJ2-5; D remains ambiguous. CDR1 and CDR2 (germline): SQVTM, ANQGSEA. With 4 bases removed from V and 4 bases from J, the gap between germline ends came to 10 bases. The CDR3 extends over 12 amino acids.

V and J are TRBV7-9 and TRBJ1-4, with a tentative D call TRBD1 (6 bases). The CDR3 has 17 residues. Germline lookup yields CDR1 SEHNR and CDR2 FQNEAQ (reference sequence). The V gene lost 3 bases and the J gene lost 7 bases, with 21 bases spanning the gap. The CDR3 sequence: CASSLDELWGQGEKLFF. The CDR3 DNA follows: TGTGCCAGCAGCTTGGATGAGTTGTGGGGGCAAGGTGAAAAACTGTTTTTT.

Points on this clonotype: An end of the junction does not agree with germline; a read error may underlie this. This chain joins TRBV5-1 and TRBJ2-5; 7 nucleotides align to TRBD1. This CDR3 has 15 amino acids. Germline CDR1 is SGHRS and CDR2 is YFSETQ. In DNA form, the CDR3 reads TGCGCCAGTAGCTCGGGGACAGCGGACCAAGAGACCCAGTACTTC. This encodes CASSSGTADQETQYF.

This clonotype was observed a few times. The chain has TRBV20-1 and TRBJ2-1, with D uncertain. Trimming stripped 1 base from V and 7 bases from J, with 14 bases between. The CDR3 is made up of 14 amino acids. Germline CDR1 is DFQATT and CDR2 is SNEGSKA (reference sequence). The CDR3 sequence is CSARAPRVGNEQFF. DNA for the CDR3: TGCAGTGCTAGAGCCCCTAGGGTCGGGAATGAGCAGTTCTTC.

This sequence joins TRBV28 and TRBJ1-5; 8 nucleotides line up with TRBD1. CDR1 is MDHEN and CDR2 is SYDVKM in the germline V gene. With 2 bases clipped from V and 2 bases from J, the junction kept 2 bases outside the gene matches. The CDR3 consists of 15 residues. The chain's CDR3 is CASSLEQGGNQPQHF. In nucleotides, the CDR3 is TGTGCCAGCAGTTTAGAACAGGGGGGCAATCAGCCCCAGCATTTT.

This clonotype has more than one count but fewer than ten. This chain links TRBV29-1 with TRBJ2-5; TRBD1 aligns across 11 bases. The CDR3 totals 14 residues. Losses at the gene ends were 5 bases for V and 5 bases for J; bases not matched to a gene: 7. CDR1 is SQVTM and CDR2 is ANQGSEA in the germline V gene. DNA for the CDR3: TGCAGCGTTTACACGGACAGGGGGCGCGAGACCCAGTACTTC. Its translation: CSVYTDRGRETQYF.

This clonotype was detected a few times. This chain connects TRBV20-1 to TRBJ1-1, with D maybe TRBD1 (5 bases). The germline gives CDR1 DFQATT, CDR2 SNEGSKA (reference sequence). The CDR3 length is 13 residues. Trimming removed 3 bases at V and 1 base at J, with 9 bases between. Here the CDR3 reads CSASPGTNTEAFF. CDR3 nucleotide sequence: TGCAGTGCTAGCCCAGGGACGAACACTGAAGCTTTCTTT.

This chain's CDR3 is CASTRGSTGELFF. The CDR3 nucleotides are TGTGCCAGCACCCGAGGGTCCACCGGGGAGCTGTTTTTT. V usage is TRBV6-5 and J usage is TRBJ2-2, with D perhaps matching TRBD2 (5 bases). The CDR3 is 13 amino acids. CDR1 is MNHEY and CDR2 is SVGAGI in the germline V gene. Trimming left V 7 bases short and J 4 bases short, with 10 bases between.

This clonotype showed up just a few times. This rearrangement joins TRBV27 to TRBJ2-5, with D maybe TRBD2 (5 bases). Per germline, CDR1 MNHEY and CDR2 SMNVEV (reference sequence). This CDR3 is 14 amino acids long. V was trimmed by 10 bases and J by 0 bases, leaving 15 bases between them. CDR3: CAIASGTDQETQYF. The CDR3 bases are TGTGCCATCGCCAGCGGCACCGACCAAGAGACCCAGTACTTC.

This clonotype was seen more than once but under ten times. V is TRBV5-1 and J is TRBJ2-5; tentative D call: TRBD2 (5 bases). The J call may be wrong; the DNA end is better matched by TRBJ2-7. CDR1 is SGHRS and CDR2 is YFSETQ in the germline V gene. This CDR3 is 15 amino acids long. The CDR3 nucleotides read TGCGCCAGCAGCTTGGTCTCCGGGATCACGGGCGAGCAGTACTTC. It yields the protein CASSLVSGITGEQYF.

This clonotype came up a few times. The chain combines TRBV20-1 with TRBJ2-7; 9 nucleotides align to TRBD2. The junction had 6 bases not matched to a gene; V was cut back by 3 bases and J by 3 bases. Germline assignment: CDR1 DFQATT and CDR2 SNEGSKA (reference sequence). The length of the CDR3 is 14 residues. CDR3 sequence (DNA): TGCAGTGCTAGTATGGTAGCGGGAGACTACGAGCAGTACTTC. This codes for CSASMVAGDYEQYF.